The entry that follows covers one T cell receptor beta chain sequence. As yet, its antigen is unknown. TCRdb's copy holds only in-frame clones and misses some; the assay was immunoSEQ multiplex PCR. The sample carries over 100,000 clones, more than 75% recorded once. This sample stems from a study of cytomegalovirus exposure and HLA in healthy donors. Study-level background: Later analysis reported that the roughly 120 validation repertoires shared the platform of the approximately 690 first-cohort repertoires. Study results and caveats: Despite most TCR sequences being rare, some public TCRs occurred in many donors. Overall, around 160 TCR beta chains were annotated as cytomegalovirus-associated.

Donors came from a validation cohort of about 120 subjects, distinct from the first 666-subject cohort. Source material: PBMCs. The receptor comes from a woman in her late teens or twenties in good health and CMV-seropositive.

CDR3 sequence: CASRIRGGNEQFF. The DNA for the CDR3 is TGTGCCAGCAGAATAAGGGGAGGTAATGAGCAGTTCTTC. The rearrangement uses TRBV6-1 and TRBJ2-1; D perhaps matches TRBD2 (6 bases). This CDR3 is 13 amino acids long. In germline, CDR1 is MNHNS, CDR2 SASEGT. With 6 bases removed from V and 7 bases from J, the gap between germline ends came to 13 bases.